This entry is about one TCR beta chain. Its antigen is still unknown. This sample was included in a study of cytomegalovirus exposure and HLA in healthy donors. CDR1 is SGHNT, CDR2 YYREEE, per germline (reference sequence). Trimming removed 4 bases from V and 2 bases from J, with 15 bases in between. The CDR3 runs to 15 residues. Vbeta (60) and Jbeta (13) primers were used in the PCR. Method: immunoSEQ multiplex PCR; TCRdb's copy keeps in-frame clones and lacks some. In the table there are approximately 150,000 clones, about 76% of which are singletons. Study observations and caveats: The likely explanation for a cluster of highly shared sequence variants was sequencing artifact.

This chain uses TRBV5-4 with TRBJ1-1; the D gene is possibly TRBD1 (6 bases). The source is a woman between 18 and 30 years old in good health and CMV-seropositive. The sample taken for sequencing was PBMCs. Written as DNA, the CDR3 is TGTGCCAGCAGCCCCAGGTCAGGGGTTAACACTGAAGCTTTCTTT. It encodes CASSPRSGVNTEAFF. Complete variable domain (other parts from reference TRBV5-4 and TRBJ1-1): ETGVTQSPTHLIKTRGQQVTLRCSSQSGHNTVSWYQQALGQGPQFIFQYYREEENGRGNFPPRFSGLQFPNYSSELNVNALELDDSALYLCASSPRSGVNTEAFFGQGTRLTVV.